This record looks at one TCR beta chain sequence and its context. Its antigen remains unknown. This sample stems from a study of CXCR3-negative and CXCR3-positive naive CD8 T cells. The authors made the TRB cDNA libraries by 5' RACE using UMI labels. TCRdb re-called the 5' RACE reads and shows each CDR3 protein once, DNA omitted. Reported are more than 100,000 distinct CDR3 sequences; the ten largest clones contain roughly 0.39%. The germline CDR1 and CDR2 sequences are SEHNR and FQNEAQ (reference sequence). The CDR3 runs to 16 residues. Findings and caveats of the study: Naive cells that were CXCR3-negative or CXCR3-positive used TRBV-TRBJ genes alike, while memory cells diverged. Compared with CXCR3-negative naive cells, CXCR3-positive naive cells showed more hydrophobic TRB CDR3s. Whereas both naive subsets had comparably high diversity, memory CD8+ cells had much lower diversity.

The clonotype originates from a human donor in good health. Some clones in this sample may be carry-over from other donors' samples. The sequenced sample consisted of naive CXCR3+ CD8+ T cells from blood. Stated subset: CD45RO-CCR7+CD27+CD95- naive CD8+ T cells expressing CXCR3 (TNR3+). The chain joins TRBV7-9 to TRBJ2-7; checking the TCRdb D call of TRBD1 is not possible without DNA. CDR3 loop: CASSSPPGTGGLEQYF.